This T cell receptor (beta chain) was captured in a study of human versus mouse CDR3 diversity and MHC coevolution. The CDR3 extends over 16 amino acids. Per germline, CDR1 SGHTA and CDR2 FQGNSA. V shed 5 bases and J 7 bases; nucleotides not matched to a gene: 12. TCRdb's copy holds only in-frame clones and misses some; the assay was immunoSEQ multiplex PCR. The profile shows 55,000 to 65,000 clones, 90% to 95% of them singletons. Naive CD4 T cells were sorted as CD45RO-negative, CD62L-positive. The sample consisted of naive CD4+ T cells from blood. Subset reported: CD45RO-negative CD62L-positive naive CD4 T cells. This receptor was identified in a person aged 55-75 years in good health. The chain joins TRBV7-2 to TRBJ2-2; 8 bases map to TRBD2. DNA of the CDR3: TGTGCCAGCAGCCCAGTGGGTAGCGGGATGTTCGGGGAGCTGTTTTTT. It specifies CASSPVGSGMFGELFF.